The TCR beta chain described here comes from a study of patients and donors after allogeneic stem cell transplantation. This clonotype appeared many times. The V end lost 1 base, the J end lost 7 bases, and 10 bases lay between the germline ends. The CDR3 runs to 13 residues. TCRdb redid the calling of the RT-PCR reads with MiXCR, one entry per CDR3 protein. The sample includes roughly 940,000 distinct CDR3 sequences, about a sixth seen only once; the top ten take 5.5% to 6.5%. What was sequenced was blood, either unsorted or a sorted T cell fraction (not recorded which). The source is a human donor who was either an allogeneic HSCT recipient or a stem cell or donor lymphocyte infusion donor (not recorded which). It is not recorded whose cells these are; they may come from a transplant donor. The chain recombines TRBV12-3 or TRBV12-4 with TRBJ1-1, with D hard to call. The CDR3 DNA reads as TGTGCCAGCAGTTTAGTTAGGACGGTTGAAGCTTTCTTT. Its protein is CASSLVRTVEAFF.